This T cell receptor (beta chain) was sequenced in a study of CD8 T cells in Susac syndrome. About 0.45 to 1 ug RNA was reverse transcribed with random hexamers. MiXCR, applied by TCRdb to the immunoSEQ multiplex PCR reads, yields one record per CDR3 protein. The sample shows some 100,000 distinct CDR3 sequences, about 90% of them seen only once. CDR3 length: 11 residues. Per the germline V gene, CDR1 is MDHEN and CDR2 is SYDVKM. V was clipped by 5 bases and J by 8 bases, with 7 bases between them. Sequencing of TCR beta, carried out with a high-throughput approach, was applied to CD8+ and CD4+ T cells from the blood.

The J gene is TRBJ1-3, the V gene TRBV28; no clear D gene. Sequencing used CD8+ T cells from PBMCs. This TCR was recovered from a human donor in good health. The CDR3 protein is CASSGWDTIYF. CDR3 in DNA: TGTGCCAGCAGTGGCTGGGACACCATATATTTT.